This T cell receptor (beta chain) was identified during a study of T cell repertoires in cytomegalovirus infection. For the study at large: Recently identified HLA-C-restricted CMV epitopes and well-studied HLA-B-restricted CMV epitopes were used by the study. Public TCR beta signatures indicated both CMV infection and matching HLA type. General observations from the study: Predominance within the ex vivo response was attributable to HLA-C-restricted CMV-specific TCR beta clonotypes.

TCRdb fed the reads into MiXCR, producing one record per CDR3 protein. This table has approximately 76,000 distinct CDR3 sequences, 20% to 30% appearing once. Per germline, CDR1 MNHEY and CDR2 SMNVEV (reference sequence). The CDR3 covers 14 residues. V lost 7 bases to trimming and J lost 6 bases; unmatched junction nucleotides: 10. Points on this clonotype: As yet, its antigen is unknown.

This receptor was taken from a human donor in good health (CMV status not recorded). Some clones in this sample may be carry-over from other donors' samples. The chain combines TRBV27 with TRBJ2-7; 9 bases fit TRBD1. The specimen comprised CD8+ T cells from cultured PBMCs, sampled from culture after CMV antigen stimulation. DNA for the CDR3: TGTGCCAGCACTCCGGGACAGGGAGTCCGCGAGCAGTACTTC. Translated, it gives CASTPGQGVREQYF.